Detailed here is one TCR beta chain. A second PCR, run for 7 to 11 cycles, used a sample-barcoded 5' primer plus a J-beta primer mix. TCRdb ran MiXCR on the 5' RACE reads and lists one entry per CDR3 protein. The repertoire consists of over a million distinct CDR3 sequences, with 42% occurring once and the leading ten covering roughly 7.9%. The sample is drawn from a study of blood T cells in healthy people across ages. Germline V gives CDR1 MDHEN, CDR2 SYDVKM. The CDR3 contains 14 residues. Trimming cost V 5 bases and J 5 bases, with 13 bases left between them. The rearrangement uses TRBV28 and TRBJ2-4; D ambiguous. Sequencing used blood. This receptor was taken from a woman aged 18-30 years in good health. For the CDR3, the DNA is TGTGCCAGCAGTCCTCCCGGTTGGCAAAACATTCAGTACTTC. Translated: CASSPPGWQNIQYF.